The T cell receptor beta chain described here comes from a study of blood T cells in healthy people across ages. Note on this clonotype: Antigen unknown.

A second about 7 to 12 cycle PCR used barcoded and J-beta primers. Per-sample output comprised a minimum of 2.5 million paired-end reads containing CDR3. TCRdb re-called the 5' RACE reads with MiXCR, one entry per CDR3 protein. The sample holds about a million distinct CDR3 sequences, about 44% seen once. Overall study findings and caveats: Donor CMV infection status was unknown, possibly confounding age-related changes in expanded clonotypes. Unsorted PBMCs blocked a conclusive comparison of naive and antigen-experienced cells. More naive CD4+ cells and higher diversity were found in long-lived than in aged donors.

V shed 8 bases and J 4 bases; nucleotides not matched to a gene: 10. The CDR3 runs 13 residues. Germline values: CDR1 GTSNPN, CDR2 SVGIG (reference sequence). The sequence was obtained from a young man in good health. The source material was blood. The rearrangement joins TRBV30 to TRBJ1-2; 7 bases agree with TRBD1. The CDR3 DNA is TGTGCCCAAAGGGACAGCCGGGCCTATGGCTACACCTTC. Encoded protein: CAQRDSRAYGYTF.